This TCR beta chain was sequenced in a study of shared clonotypes between healthy human individuals. The count of this clone is one. A deep-level run was used for the assay. Sequenced by immunoSEQ multiplex PCR; TCRdb stores in-frame clones only, minus some. The data hold about 230,000 clones, with just over 65% observed a single time. Per the germline V gene, CDR1 is SGDLS and CDR2 is YYNGEE. The CDR3 spans 17 residues. Trimming stripped 0 bases from V and 0 bases from J, with 13 bases between. V gene TRBV9 combines with J gene TRBJ2-1; D may be TRBD1 (5 bases). The material sequenced was memory CD4+ T cells sorted from blood. Subset specified: CD45RA-negative fraction. The source is a man aged 25-40 years in good health. The CDR3 sequence: CASSVDQGLLSYNEQFF. The CDR3 DNA sequence: TGTGCCAGCAGCGTAGATCAGGGCCTTCTCTCCTACAATGAGCAGTTCTTC.